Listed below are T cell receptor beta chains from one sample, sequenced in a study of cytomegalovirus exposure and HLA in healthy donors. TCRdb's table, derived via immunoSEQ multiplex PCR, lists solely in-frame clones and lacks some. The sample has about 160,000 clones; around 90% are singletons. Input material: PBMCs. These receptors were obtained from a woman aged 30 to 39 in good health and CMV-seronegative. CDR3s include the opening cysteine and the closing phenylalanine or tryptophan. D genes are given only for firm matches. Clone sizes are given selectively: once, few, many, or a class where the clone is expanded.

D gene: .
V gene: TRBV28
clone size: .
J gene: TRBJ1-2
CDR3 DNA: TGTGCCAGCAGTTCCCAGACAGGCTACTATGGCTACACCTTC
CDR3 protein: CASSSQTGYYGYTF

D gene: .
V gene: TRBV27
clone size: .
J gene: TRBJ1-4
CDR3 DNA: TGTGCCAGCGCAAAGGGACTCCGCCCGGAAAAACTGTTTTTT
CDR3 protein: CASAKGLRPEKLFF

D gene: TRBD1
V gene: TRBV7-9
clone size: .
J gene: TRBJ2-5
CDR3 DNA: TGTGCCAGCAGCTTAGGGGCCGTCCGGGACAGAAAAGAGACCCAGTACTTC
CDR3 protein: CASSLGAVRDRKETQYF

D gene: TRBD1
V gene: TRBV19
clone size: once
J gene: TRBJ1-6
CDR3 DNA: TGTGCCAGTAGTAAGACAGGGGGCTTTTCACCCCTCCACTTT
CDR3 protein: CASSKTGGFSPLHF

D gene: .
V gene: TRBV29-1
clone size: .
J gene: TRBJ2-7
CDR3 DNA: TGCAGCGTTGCCGGGGTGGGAGAGCAGTACTTC
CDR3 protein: CSVAGVGEQYF

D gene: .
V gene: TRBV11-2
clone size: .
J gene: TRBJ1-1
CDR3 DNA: TGTGCCAGCAGCTTAATGGCAGGGGCGAACACTGAAGCTTTCTTT
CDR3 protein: CASSLMAGANTEAFF

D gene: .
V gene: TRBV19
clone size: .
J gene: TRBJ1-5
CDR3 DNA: TGTGCCAGTAGTCTGGACACAAACCTCGATCAGCCCCAGCATTTT
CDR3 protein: CASSLDTNLDQPQHF

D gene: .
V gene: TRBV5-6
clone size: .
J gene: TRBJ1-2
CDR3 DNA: TGTGCCAGCAGCTTGGCAGGGGCGAAAGGCTACACCTTC
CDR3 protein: CASSLAGAKGYTF

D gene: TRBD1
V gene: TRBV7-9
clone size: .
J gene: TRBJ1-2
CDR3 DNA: TGTGCCAGCAGCCCTCCCGGACAGGGGTCGTTCGGCTACACCTTC
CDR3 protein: CASSPPGQGSFGYTF

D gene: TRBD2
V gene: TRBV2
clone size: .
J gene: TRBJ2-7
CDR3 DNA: TGTGCCAGCAGTGAGGTGGGGGGGTTTCTCGAGCAGTACTTC
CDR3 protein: CASSEVGGFLEQYF

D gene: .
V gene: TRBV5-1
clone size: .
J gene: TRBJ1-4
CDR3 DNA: TGCGCCAGCAGACTTTCGGGACACACTAATGAAAAACTGTTTTTT
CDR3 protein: CASRLSGHTNEKLFF

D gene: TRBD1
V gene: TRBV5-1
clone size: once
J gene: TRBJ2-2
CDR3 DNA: TGCGCCAGCAGCTCCACGGGGCAACAGGGGTTTCCCGGGGAGCTGTTTTTT
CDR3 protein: CASSSTGQQGFPGELFF

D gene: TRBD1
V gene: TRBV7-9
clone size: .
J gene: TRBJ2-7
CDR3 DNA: TGTGCCAGCAGCTTAGCGGGACAGACCTACGAGCAGTACTTC
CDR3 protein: CASSLAGQTYEQYF

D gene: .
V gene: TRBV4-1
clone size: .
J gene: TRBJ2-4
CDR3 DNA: TGCGCCAGCAGCCAAGATCTAGGACTCAACATTCAGTACTTC
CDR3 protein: CASSQDLGLNIQYF

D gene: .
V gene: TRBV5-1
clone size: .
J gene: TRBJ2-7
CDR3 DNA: TGCGCCAGCAGCTTGGGAGGGTCCCTAGCCTACGAGCAGTACTTC
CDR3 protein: CASSLGGSLAYEQYF

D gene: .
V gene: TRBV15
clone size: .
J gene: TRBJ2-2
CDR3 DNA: TGTGCCACCAGCAGAGATGACACGACGACCGGGGAGCTGTTTTTT
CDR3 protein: CATSRDDTTTGELFF